These 2 T cell receptor beta chains originate from one sample sequenced in a study of T cell repertoires in cytomegalovirus infection. TCRdb passed the reads through MiXCR, listing each CDR3 protein once. The repertoire holds 150,000 to 200,000 distinct CDR3 sequences, around an eighth seen once, with 25% to 30% in the top ten. Sequenced material: PBMCs. The receptors shown here come from a human donor in good health (CMV status not recorded). Some clones in this sample may be carry-over from other donors' samples.

The chain is built from TRBV4-1 and TRBJ2-5, with D tentatively TRBD1 (6 bases). This CDR3 is built from 13 residues. From germline, CDR1 is MGHRA and CDR2 YSYEKL. The germline V and J ends were trimmed by 5 bases and 4 bases, with 11 bases remaining between them. The DNA for the CDR3 is TGCGCCAGCAGCGTACAGGGATTAGAGACCCAGTACTTC. This codes for CASSVQGLETQYF.

As regards this clonotype: This may be a read error, as it is one base from a much larger clone. This sequence joins TRBV7-2 and TRBJ1-1; no clear D gene. Germline V gene data show CDR1 as SGHTA and CDR2 as FQGNSA. V lost 1 base and J 5 bases, leaving 8 bases between the germline ends. The CDR3 spans 13 residues. The CDR3, as DNA: TGTGCCAGCAGCTTAGACAGATTGACTGAAGCTTTCTTT. As protein: CASSLDRLTEAFF.